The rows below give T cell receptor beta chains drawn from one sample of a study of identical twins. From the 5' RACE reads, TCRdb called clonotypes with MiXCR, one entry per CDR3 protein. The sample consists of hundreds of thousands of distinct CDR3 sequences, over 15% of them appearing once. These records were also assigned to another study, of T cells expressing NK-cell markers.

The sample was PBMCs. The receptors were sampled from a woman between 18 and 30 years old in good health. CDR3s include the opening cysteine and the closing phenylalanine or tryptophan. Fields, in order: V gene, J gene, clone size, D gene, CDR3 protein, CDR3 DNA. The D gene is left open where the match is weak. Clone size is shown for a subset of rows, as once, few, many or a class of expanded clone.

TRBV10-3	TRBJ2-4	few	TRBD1	CAISERTGVTIQYF	TGTGCCATCAGTGAGCGGACAGGGGTGACCATTCAGTACTTC
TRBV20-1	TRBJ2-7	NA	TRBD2	CSARPTSGGSPYEQYF	TGCAGTGCTAGACCGACTAGCGGGGGGTCCCCCTACGAGCAGTACTTC
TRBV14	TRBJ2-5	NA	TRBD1	CASSSRPGTGGRYKETQYF	TGTGCCAGCAGCTCACGACCTGGGACAGGGGGACGATACAAAGAGACCCAGTACTTC
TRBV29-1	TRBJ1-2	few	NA	CSVGLQPRDSYTF	TGCAGCGTCGGATTACAACCCAGGGACAGCTACACCTTC
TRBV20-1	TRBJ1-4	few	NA	CSARDQAADRKLFF	TGCAGTGCTAGAGACCAAGCCGCCGACAGAAAACTGTTTTTT
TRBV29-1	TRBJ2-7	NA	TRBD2	CSVVGPGGAAYF	TGCAGCGTTGTGGGGCCGGGGGGGGCGGCGTACTTC
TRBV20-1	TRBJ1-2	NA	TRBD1	CTAGQGVDGYTF	TGCACTGCAGGACAGGGTGTAGATGGCTACACCTTC
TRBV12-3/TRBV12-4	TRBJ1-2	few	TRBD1	CASSQRRTGSNYGYTF	TGTGCCAGCAGTCAACGAAGGACAGGTTCAAACTATGGCTACACCTTC
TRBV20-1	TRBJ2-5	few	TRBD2	CSARDPGLAASETQYF	TGCAGTGCTAGAGACCCGGGACTAGCTGCGAGCGAGACCCAGTACTTC
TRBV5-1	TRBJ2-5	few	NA	CASSLDRRSGRETQYF	TGCGCCAGCAGCTTGGATCGCCGGAGTGGGCGAGAGACCCAGTACTTC
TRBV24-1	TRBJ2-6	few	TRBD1	CATSPGTGESGANVLTF	TGTGCCACCAGTCCCGGGACAGGGGAATCTGGGGCCAACGTCCTGACTTTC
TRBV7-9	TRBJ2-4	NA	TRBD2	CASGTSGIAKNIQYF	TGTGCCAGCGGAACTAGCGGGATAGCCAAAAACATTCAGTACTTC
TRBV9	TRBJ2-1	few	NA	CASSVEGMSYNEQFF	TGTGCCAGCAGCGTGGAGGGAATGTCCTACAATGAGCAGTTCTTC
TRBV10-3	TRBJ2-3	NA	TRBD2	CAISRLAADTQYF	TGTGCCATCAGCCGACTAGCTGCAGATACGCAGTATTTT
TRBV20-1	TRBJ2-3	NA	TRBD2	CSATGLAGHSTDTQYF	TGCAGTGCTACAGGACTAGCGGGGCATAGCACAGATACGCAGTATTTT
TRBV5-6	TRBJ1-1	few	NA	CASSLDTHGQNTEAFF	TGTGCCAGCAGCTTGGACACCCACGGTCAAAACACTGAAGCTTTCTTT
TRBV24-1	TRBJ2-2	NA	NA	CATSDLQRENTGELFF	TGTGCCACCAGTGATTTGCAAAGGGAGAACACCGGGGAGCTGTTTTTT
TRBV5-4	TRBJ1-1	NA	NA	CASSAAGKPEAFF	TGTGCCAGCAGCGCCGCGGGGAAACCTGAAGCTTTCTTT
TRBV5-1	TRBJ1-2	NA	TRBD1	CASSPGGGRGYTF	TGCGCCAGCAGCCCAGGGGGGGGGCGAGGCTACACCTTC
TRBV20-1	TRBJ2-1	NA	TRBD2	CSARVGLASYNEQFF	TGCAGTGCTAGAGTGGGACTAGCCTCCTACAATGAGCAGTTCTTC
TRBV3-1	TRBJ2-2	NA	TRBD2	CASSLRTSGGRTGELFF	TGTGCCAGCAGCCTCAGGACTAGCGGGGGTCGCACCGGGGAGCTGTTTTTT
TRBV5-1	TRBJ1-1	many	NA	CASSLEQGNTEAFF	TGCGCCAGCAGCTTGGAACAGGGGAACACTGAAGCTTTCTTT
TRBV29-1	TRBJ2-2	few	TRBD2	CSVEEQLAVELFF	TGCAGCGTTGAAGAACAGCTAGCGGTGGAGCTGTTTTTT
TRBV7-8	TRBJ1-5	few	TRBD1	CASSWDRGFGSNQPQHF	TGTGCCAGCAGCTGGGACAGGGGGTTTGGTAGCAATCAGCCCCAGCATTTT
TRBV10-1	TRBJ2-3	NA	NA	CASSEVLGTRTDTQYF	TGCGCCAGCAGTGAGGTTCTAGGGACGCGCACAGATACGCAGTATTTT
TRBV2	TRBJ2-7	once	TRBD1	CASMRTGLPYEQYF	TGTGCCAGCATGAGGACAGGGCTACCCTACGAGCAGTACTTC
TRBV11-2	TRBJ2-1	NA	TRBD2	CASSPALAESSYNEQFF	TGTGCCAGCAGCCCGGCGCTAGCGGAGAGCTCCTACAATGAGCAGTTCTTC
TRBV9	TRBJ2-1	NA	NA	CASSTRQAQFF	TGTGCCAGCAGCACCAGACAGGCGCAGTTCTTC
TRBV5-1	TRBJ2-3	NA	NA	CASSLGAVPTDTQYF	TGCGCCAGCAGCTTGGGCGCCGTTCCGACAGATACGCAGTATTTT
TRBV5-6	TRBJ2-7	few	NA	CASSHGQGRDYEQYF	TGTGCCAGCAGCCATGGGCAGGGTCGGGACTACGAGCAGTACTTC
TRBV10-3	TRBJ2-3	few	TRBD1	CAIGDRGSTDTQYF	TGTGCCATTGGGGACAGGGGGAGCACAGATACGCAGTATTTT
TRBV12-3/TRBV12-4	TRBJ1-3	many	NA	CASTFRDRSSGNTIYF	TGTGCCAGCACCTTCCGGGACCGGAGCTCTGGAAACACCATATATTTT
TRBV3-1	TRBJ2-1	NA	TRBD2	CASSQAPHSGGYNEQFF	TGTGCCAGCAGCCAAGCTCCCCATAGCGGGGGCTACAATGAGCAGTTCTTC
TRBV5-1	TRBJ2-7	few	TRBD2	CARVGPGQGTSGRREQYF	TGCGCCAGGGTCGGACCGGGACAGGGGACTAGCGGGAGACGCGAGCAGTACTTC
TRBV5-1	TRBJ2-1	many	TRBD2	CASSFTSGSSSYNEQFF	TGCGCCAGCAGCTTTACTAGCGGGAGTAGCTCCTACAATGAGCAGTTCTTC
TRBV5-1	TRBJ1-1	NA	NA	CASSEGSGATEAFF	TGCGCCAGCAGCGAGGGAAGCGGGGCGACTGAAGCTTTCTTT
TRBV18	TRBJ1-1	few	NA	CASSPPAGTRARAFF	TGTGCCAGCTCACCCCCCGCCGGGACACGGGCGCGAGCTTTCTTT
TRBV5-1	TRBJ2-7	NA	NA	CASRRTDRAYEQYF	TGCGCCAGCAGACGAACCGACAGAGCCTACGAGCAGTACTTC
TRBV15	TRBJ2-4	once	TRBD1	CATGTGKNIQYF	TGTGCCACGGGGACAGGCAAAAACATTCAGTACTTC
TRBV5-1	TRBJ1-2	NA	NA	CASSASRDGVGYTF	TGCGCCAGCAGCGCGTCCCGGGACGGTGTAGGCTACACCTTC
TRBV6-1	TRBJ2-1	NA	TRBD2	CASRTSGAHNEQFF	TGTGCCAGCAGAACTAGCGGGGCTCACAATGAGCAGTTCTTC